This TCR beta chain was found in a study of blood T cell repertoires in COVID-19. V trimming: 4 bases; J trimming: 9 bases; junction bases outside the gene matches: 9. This CDR3 region has 14 residues. Germline V CDR1 and CDR2: MNHEY, SMNVEV (reference sequence). Using immunoSEQ multiplex PCR, the repertoire was profiled, and TCRdb retains in-frame clones only, with some absent. The sample records about 64,000 clones, roughly 88% being singletons. The genes are TRBV27 and TRBJ2-7, with 10 bases fitting TRBD1. Specimen: peripheral blood. This sequence was found in a human donor in a cohort sampled during active COVID-19. The CDR3 sequence: CASSYPGQGTRQYF. CDR3 nucleotides: TGTGCCAGCAGTTACCCGGGACAGGGGACCCGGCAGTACTTC.